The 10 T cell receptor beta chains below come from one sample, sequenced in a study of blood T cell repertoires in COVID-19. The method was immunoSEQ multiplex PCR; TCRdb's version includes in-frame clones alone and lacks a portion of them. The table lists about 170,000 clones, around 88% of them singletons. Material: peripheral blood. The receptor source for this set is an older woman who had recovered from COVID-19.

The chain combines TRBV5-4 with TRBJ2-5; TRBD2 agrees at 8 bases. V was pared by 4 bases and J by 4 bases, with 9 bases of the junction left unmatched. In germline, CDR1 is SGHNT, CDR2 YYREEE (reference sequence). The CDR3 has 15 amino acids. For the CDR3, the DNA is TGTGCCAGCAGCCCCGGGGGGGCTAGCGGAGAGACCCAGTACTTC. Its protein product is CASSPGGASGETQYF.

The chain's CDR3 is CASSPGGLAKETQYF. DNA of the CDR3: TGTGCCAGTAGCCCTGGGGGACTAGCGAAAGAGACCCAGTACTTC. This chain links TRBV19 with TRBJ2-5, with 10 bases lining up with TRBD2. This CDR3 is built from 15 residues. After removal of 6 bases from V and 3 bases from J, the junction contained 7 bases not matched to a gene. CDR1 is LNHDA and CDR2 is SQIVND in the germline V gene (reference sequence).

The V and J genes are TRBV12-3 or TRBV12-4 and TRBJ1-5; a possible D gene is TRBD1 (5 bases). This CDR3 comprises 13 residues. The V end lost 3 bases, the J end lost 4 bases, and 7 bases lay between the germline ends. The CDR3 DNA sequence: TGTGCCAGCAGTTTGGGGCCGAATCAGCCCCAGCATTTT. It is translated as CASSLGPNQPQHF.

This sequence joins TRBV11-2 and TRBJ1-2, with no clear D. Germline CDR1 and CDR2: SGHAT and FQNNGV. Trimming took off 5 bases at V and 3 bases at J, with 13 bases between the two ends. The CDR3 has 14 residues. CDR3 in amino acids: CASSTPGSYYGYTF. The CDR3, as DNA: TGTGCCAGCAGCACCCCCGGGAGCTACTATGGCTACACCTTC.

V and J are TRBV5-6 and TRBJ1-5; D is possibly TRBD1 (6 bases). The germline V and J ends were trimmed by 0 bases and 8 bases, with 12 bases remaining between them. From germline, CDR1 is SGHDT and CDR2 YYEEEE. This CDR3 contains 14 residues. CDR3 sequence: CASSLGQVREPQHF. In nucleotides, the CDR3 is TGTGCCAGCAGCTTGGGACAGGTCCGCGAGCCCCAGCATTTT.

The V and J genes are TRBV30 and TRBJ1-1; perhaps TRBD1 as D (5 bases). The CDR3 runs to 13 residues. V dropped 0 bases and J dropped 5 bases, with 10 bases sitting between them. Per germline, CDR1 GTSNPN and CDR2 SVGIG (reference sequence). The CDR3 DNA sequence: TGTGCCTGGAGTGTGGGGGGGAGGACTGAAGCTTTCTTT. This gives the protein CAWSVGGRTEAFF.

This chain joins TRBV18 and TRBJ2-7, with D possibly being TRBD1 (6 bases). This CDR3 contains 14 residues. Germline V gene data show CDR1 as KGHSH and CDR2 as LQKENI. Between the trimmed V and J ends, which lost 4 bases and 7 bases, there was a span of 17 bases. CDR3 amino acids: CASSRVRGGEEQYF. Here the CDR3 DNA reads TGTGCCAGCTCACGGGTCAGGGGCGGTGAGGAGCAGTACTTC.

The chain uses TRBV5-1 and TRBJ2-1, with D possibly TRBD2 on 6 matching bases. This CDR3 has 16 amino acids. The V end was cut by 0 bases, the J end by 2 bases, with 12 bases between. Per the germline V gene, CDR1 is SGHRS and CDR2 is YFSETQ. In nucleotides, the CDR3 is TGCGCCAGCAGCTTGGGGTCGCGGGGTGCCTACAATGAGCAGTTCTTC. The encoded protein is CASSLGSRGAYNEQFF.

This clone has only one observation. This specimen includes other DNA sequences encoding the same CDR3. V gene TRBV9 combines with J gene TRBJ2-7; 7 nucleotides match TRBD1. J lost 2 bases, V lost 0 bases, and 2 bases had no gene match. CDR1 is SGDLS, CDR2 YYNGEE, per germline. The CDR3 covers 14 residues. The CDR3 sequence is CASSVGQGPYEQYF. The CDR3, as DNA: TGTGCCAGCAGCGTAGGACAGGGCCCCTACGAGCAGTACTTC.

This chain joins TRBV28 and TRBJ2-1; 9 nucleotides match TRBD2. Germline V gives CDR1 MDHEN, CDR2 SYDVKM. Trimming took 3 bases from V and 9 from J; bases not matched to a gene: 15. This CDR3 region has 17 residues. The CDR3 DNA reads TGTGCCAGCAGTTTGGCCGGGGGCGGGAGGGCCCTTGGTGAGCAGTTCTTC. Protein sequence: CASSLAGGGRALGEQFF.